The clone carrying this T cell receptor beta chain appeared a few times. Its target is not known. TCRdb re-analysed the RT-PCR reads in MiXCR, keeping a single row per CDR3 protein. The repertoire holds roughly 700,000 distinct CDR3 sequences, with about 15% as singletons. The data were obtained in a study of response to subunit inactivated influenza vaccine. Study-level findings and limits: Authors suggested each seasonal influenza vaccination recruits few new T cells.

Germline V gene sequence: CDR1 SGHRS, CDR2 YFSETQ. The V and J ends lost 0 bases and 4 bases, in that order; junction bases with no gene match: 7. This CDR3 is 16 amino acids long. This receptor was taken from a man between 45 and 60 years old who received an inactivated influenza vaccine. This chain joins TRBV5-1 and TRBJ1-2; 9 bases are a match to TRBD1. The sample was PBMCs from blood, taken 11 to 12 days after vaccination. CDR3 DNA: TGCGCCAGCAGCTTGGAGGTGACAGGGGGTCCCTATGGCTACACCTTC. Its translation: CASSLEVTGGPYGYTF.